Below, 21 T cell receptor beta chains from the same sample are listed, as sequenced in a study of blood T cells in healthy people across ages. A second PCR of 7 to 11 cycles used a sample-barcoded 5' primer and a J-beta primer mix. A single record per CDR3 protein comes from TCRdb applying MiXCR to the 5' RACE reads. The repertoire holds 850,000 to 1,100,000 distinct CDR3 sequences, with 35% to 40% as singletons. The specimen was blood. These receptors were obtained from a man aged 18 to 30 in good health.

This clonotype was seen only once. The genes are TRBV7-6 and TRBJ2-4; weak D call: TRBD1 (5 bases). The J call is doubtful: the DNA matches TRBJ2-5 better. The CDR3 runs 14 residues. From germline, CDR1 is SGHVS and CDR2 FNYEAQ. Here the CDR3 reads CASSVTELGETQYF. The CDR3 DNA follows: TGTGCCAGCAGCGTGACAGAACTTGGAGAGACCCAGTACTTC.

The chain joins TRBV6-1 to TRBJ2-6; D remains unclear. V was trimmed by 4 bases and J by 1 base, leaving 11 bases between them. CDR3 length equals 16 residues. Per the germline V gene, CDR1 is MNHNS and CDR2 is SASEGT. Here the CDR3 DNA reads TGTGCCAGCAGTGCATTGGGATTTTCTGGGGCCAACGTCCTGACTTTC. Residues: CASSALGFSGANVLTF.

The table lists this clonotype with a few counts. This chain links TRBV19 with TRBJ1-2, with a tentative D call TRBD1 (5 bases). The germline V gene encodes CDR1 LNHDA and CDR2 SQIVND (reference sequence). The CDR3 is made up of 13 amino acids. V was trimmed by 1 base and J by 5 bases, leaving 8 bases between them. CDR3 sequence: CASSIGREYGYTF. CDR3 sequence (DNA): TGTGCCAGTAGTATAGGCAGGGAATATGGCTACACCTTC.

This clonotype was counted only a few times. The rearrangement uses TRBV5-6 and TRBJ2-4; D is ambiguous. TRBJ2-7 explains the end of the DNA better; the J call may be wrong. The CDR3 sequence is 13 residues long. Germline V CDR1 and CDR2: SGHDT, YYEEEE. This CDR3 is CASSPDTTYEQYF. The CDR3 DNA is TGTGCCAGCAGCCCCGACACGACCTACGAGCAGTACTTC.

A note on this clonotype: A read error may be the cause here, since a much bigger clone is one base away. This chain joins TRBV4-2 and TRBJ2-3; D is undetermined. V shed 0 bases and J shed 2 bases, with 9 bases lying between them. From germline, CDR1 is LGHNA and CDR2 YNFKEQ. The CDR3 sequence is 15 residues long. CDR3 protein: CASSQDWTATDTQYF. For the CDR3, the DNA is TGTGCCAGCAGCCAAGACTGGACGGCCACAGATACGCAGTATTTT.

The V call is TRBV7-9, the J call TRBJ2-1, with 7 bases that match TRBD1. This CDR3 has 15 residues. V lost 5 bases and J lost 8; bases outside the gene matches: 12. In germline, CDR1 is SEHNR, CDR2 FQNEAQ (reference sequence). CDR3 sequence reads: CASSVTGYIHDEQFF. CDR3 DNA sequence: TGTGCCAGCAGCGTGACAGGGTATATACACGATGAGCAGTTCTTC.

This sequence joins TRBV20-1 and TRBJ2-7; 15 bases are a match to TRBD2. The CDR3 loop spans 20 amino acids. The J segment lost 0 bases and the V segment lost 0 bases, leaving 12 bases of the junction unmatched. Germline V gives CDR1 DFQATT, CDR2 SNEGSKA (reference sequence). The CDR3 loop reads CSARDPFGTSGGLSSYEQYF. CDR3 coding DNA: TGCAGTGCTAGAGATCCCTTCGGGACTAGCGGGGGGCTTAGCTCCTACGAGCAGTACTTC.

The rearrangement links TRBV7-9 to TRBJ2-2; the D gene is possibly TRBD1 (6 bases). The length of the CDR3 is 16 residues. V lost 2 bases and J 6 bases, leaving 16 bases between the germline ends. Germline V lookup: CDR1 SEHNR, CDR2 FQNEAQ (reference sequence). CDR3 sequence (DNA): TGTGCCAGCAGCTTAAACGGGACACAGAAACCCGGGGAGCTGTTTTTT. Protein: CASSLNGTQKPGELFF.

The chain uses TRBV6-1 and TRBJ2-3, with D hard to call. The ends were cut back, 0 bases at V and 6 bases at J, with 10 bases in the middle. This CDR3 is built from 14 residues. Germline V CDR1 and CDR2: MNHNS, SASEGT. CDR3 sequence (DNA): TGTGCCAGCAGTGAAGCATCACGGAGCGATACGCAGTATTTT. Its protein is CASSEASRSDTQYF.

The rearrangement links TRBV28 to TRBJ2-3; tentative D call: TRBD1 (6 bases). V was shortened by 6 bases and J by 4 bases, with 23 bases between the two germline ends. The CDR3 has 17 residues. CDR1 and CDR2 from the germline V gene are MDHEN and SYDVKM. This CDR3 is CASRISRAGALADTQYF. The CDR3 nucleotides read TGTGCCAGCAGGATATCTCGTGCAGGGGCGTTGGCAGATACGCAGTATTTT.

This chain uses TRBV6-6 with TRBJ1-4, with D uncertain. This CDR3 spans 13 amino acids. V was pared by 2 bases and J by 8 bases, with 9 bases between. Germline CDR1 MNHNY, CDR2 SVGAGI (reference sequence). This CDR3 reads CASSYREGEKLFF. The DNA for the CDR3 is TGTGCCAGCAGTTACCGGGAAGGCGAAAAACTGTTTTTT.

In its sample, this clonotype was seen once. This chain links TRBV5-1 with TRBJ1-4; D possibly corresponds to TRBD1 (5 bases). The germline V gene encodes CDR1 SGHRS and CDR2 YFSETQ. The CDR3 totals 15 residues. The ends were cut back, 1 base at V and 4 bases at J, with 11 bases in the middle. CDR3 sequence reads: CASSLWGASNEKLFF. CDR3 coding DNA: TGCGCCAGCAGCTTGTGGGGCGCGAGTAATGAAAAACTGTTTTTT.

The chain uses TRBV27 and TRBJ2-2; 7 positions match TRBD2. Germline V CDR1 and CDR2: MNHEY, SMNVEV (reference sequence). V lost 0 bases and J lost 1; bases outside the gene matches: 2. This CDR3 has 16 amino acids. The CDR3: CASSLSPSGNTGELFF. The CDR3 DNA is TGTGCCAGCAGTTTATCGCCTAGCGGGAACACCGGGGAGCTGTTTTTT.

The chain joins TRBV2 to TRBJ2-1; 9 nucleotides line up with TRBD1. This CDR3 is 15 amino acids long. CDR1 SNHLY and CDR2 FYNNEI come from the germline V gene. The trim removed 6 bases at V and 8 bases at J, leaving 11 bases unmatched. For the CDR3, the DNA is TGTGCCAGCAGGGGGGACAGGGCAGCAGGCGATGAGCAGTTCTTC. Protein: CASRGDRAAGDEQFF. Drawing the rest from reference TRBV2 and TRBJ2-1, the complete variable domain is EPEVTQTPSHQVTQMGQEVILRCVPISNHLYFYWYRQILGQKVEFLVSFYNNEISEKSEIFDDQFSVERPDGSNFTLKIRSTKLEDSAMYFCASRGDRAAGDEQFFGPGTRLTVL.

The gene calls are TRBV12-3 or TRBV12-4 and TRBJ1-5; D not certain. CDR3 length equals 11 residues. The V and J ends lost 8 bases and 5 bases respectively, with 7 bases between them. CDR3 sequence: CASGSHQPQHF. As DNA, the CDR3 is TGTGCCAGCGGATCCCATCAGCCCCAGCATTTT.

This chain connects TRBV7-2 to TRBJ2-3; TRBD1 aligns across 9 bases. J lost 7 bases, V lost 1 base, and 6 bases had no gene match. The CDR3 runs 15 residues. The V gene's germline CDR1 is SGHTA and CDR2 FQGNSA. The CDR3 nucleotides are TGTGCCAGCAGCTTAGAAGGGACAGGGAAGAATACGCAGTATTTT. The encoded protein is CASSLEGTGKNTQYF.

The chain employs TRBV28 and TRBJ2-1; TRBD1 agrees at 9 bases. The germline V gene has CDR1 MDHEN and CDR2 SYDVKM. Trimming took 5 bases from V and 7 from J; bases not matched to a gene: 12. The CDR3 length is 16 residues. This chain's CDR3 is CASSSRGTGGGNEQFF. CDR3 DNA: TGTGCCAGCAGTAGCCGGGGAACAGGGGGCGGGAATGAGCAGTTCTTC.

The rearrangement uses TRBV5-1 and TRBJ1-1; D may be TRBD1 (5 bases). CDR1 and CDR2 from the germline V gene are SGHRS and YFSETQ. This CDR3 spans 13 amino acids. Trimming stripped 4 bases from V and 12 bases from J, with 19 bases between. CDR3 protein: CASSVFAGRETFF. The CDR3 bases are TGCGCCAGCAGCGTATTCGCCGGCAGGGAAACTTTCTTT.

This clonotype was found a few times. The rearrangement joins TRBV7-2 to TRBJ2-7; D unclear. Trimming took 3 bases from V and 4 from J, leaving 16 bases between them. The CDR3 totals 15 residues. Germline V CDR1 and CDR2: SGHTA, FQGNSA. The DNA of the CDR3 is TGTGCCAGCAGCTTGGGTGAATACTCTCGGTACGAGCAGTACTTC. It codes for CASSLGEYSRYEQYF.

This rearrangement joins TRBV27 to TRBJ1-1; tentatively, D is TRBD1 (5 bases). Germline V gene data show CDR1 as MNHEY and CDR2 as SMNVEV (reference sequence). Trimming pared 5 bases from V and 8 bases from J, leaving 15 bases between. The CDR3 loop spans 13 amino acids. CDR3 residues: CASSLGGVPEAFF. The CDR3 DNA reads as TGTGCCAGCAGTCTGGGGGGGGTCCCCGAAGCTTTCTTT.

The chain carries TRBV6-6 and TRBJ2-6, with D possibly TRBD1 on 6 matching bases. This CDR3 has 17 amino acids. V was cut by 11 bases and J by 3 bases, with 23 bases left in between. In germline, CDR1 is MNHNY, CDR2 SVGAGI (reference sequence). CDR3: CASQGTRWTNGANVLTF. Written as DNA, the CDR3 is TGTGCCTCCCAGGGGACCCGGTGGACGAATGGGGCCAACGTCCTGACTTTC.